Listed here is a single T cell receptor (beta chain). Its antigen is not known. PCR involved 60 Vbeta and 13 Jbeta primers. The method was immunoSEQ multiplex PCR; TCRdb's version includes in-frame clones alone and lacks a portion of them. The sample shows fewer than 200,000 clones, 75% to 90% of them seen only once. The data belong to a study of cytomegalovirus exposure and HLA in healthy donors. Study-wide points: It was taken for granted in presence/absence analyses that sequencing depth across donors was roughly uniform. Many donors shared some public TCRs, even though most TCR sequences were rare.

The CDR3 consists of 16 residues. V was shortened by 2 bases and J by 0 bases, with 12 bases between the two germline ends. Germline CDR1 is SGHTA and CDR2 is FQGNSA. This sequence was found in a human donor in good health. Sequences were obtained from PBMCs. V gene TRBV7-2 combines with J gene TRBJ2-3, with D perhaps matching TRBD2 (6 bases). DNA for the CDR3: TGTGCCAGCAGCTTATACGGCGGGGCGAGCACAGATACGCAGTATTTT. Protein sequence: CASSLYGGASTDTQYF.